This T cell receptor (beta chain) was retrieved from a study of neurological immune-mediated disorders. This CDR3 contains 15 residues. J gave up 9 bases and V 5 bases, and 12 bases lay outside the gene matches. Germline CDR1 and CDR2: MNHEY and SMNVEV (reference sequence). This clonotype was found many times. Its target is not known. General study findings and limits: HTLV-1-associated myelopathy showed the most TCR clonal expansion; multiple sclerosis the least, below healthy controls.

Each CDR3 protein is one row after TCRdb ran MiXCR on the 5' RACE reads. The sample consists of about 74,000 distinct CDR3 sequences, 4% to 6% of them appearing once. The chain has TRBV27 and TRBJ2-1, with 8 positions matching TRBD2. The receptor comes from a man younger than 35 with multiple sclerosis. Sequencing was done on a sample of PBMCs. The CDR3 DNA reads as TGTGCCAGCAGTACGACTAGCGTACTTCTTGGTGAGCAGTTCTTC. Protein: CASSTTSVLLGEQFF.